This T cell receptor beta chain was obtained from a study of T-cell memory formation after mild COVID-19 (dated by TCRdb to about 2021). As for the study more broadly: TCR sequence clusters from the two donors were largely donor specific. In a couple of donors, T-cell clones that expanded and contracted after mild COVID-19 were tracked by sequencing TCRalpha and TCRbeta repertoires over time. The cohort was made up of two young adult volunteers, one female and one male, who were previously healthy.

Points the paper makes about the study in general: Contracting CD4+ clones turned up mainly in the CM and EM memory subsets, whereas EMRA was where CD8+ clones were enriched. Some responding clones were found in pre-infection memory, which suggests that pre-existing cross-reactive memory T cells took part in the SARS-CoV-2 response. The study covered only a couple of mild cases, and larger cohorts including severe cases with pre-infection samples were considered necessary. Clones that contracted from day 15 to 85 showed balanced CD4/CD8 phenotypes, whereas a second wave of clones that expanded from day 15 to 37 leaned towards CD4+. The second-wave clones that peaked on day 37 were not confirmed to be SARS-CoV-2 specific.

Ficoll-Paque density gradient centrifugation was used to isolate PBMCs. As to this clonotype: The specificity of this receptor is unknown. No clone much larger than this one lies a single base away; base qualities are absent.

Sequencing was carried out with an Illumina NovaSeq 6000. TCRalpha and TCRbeta cDNA libraries were built by 5'RACE with constant-segment primers, adding sample barcodes and unique molecular identifiers. Trizol reagent was used to extract RNA from every sample. Amplification of the libraries took two PCR steps, and the second step added a second sample barcode plus Illumina TruSeq adapters. Sequencing of libraries was performed on an Illumina NovaSeq with 2 x 150 bp paired-end reads. From the authors' description of their analysis: The reads were demultiplexed and collapsed into UMI-guided consensus sequences using migec v1.2.7. Using mixcr v2.1.11, UMI consensuses were aligned to TRA and TRB V and J templates and then assembled into clonotypes. Expanded or contracted clonotypes were those called significant by both edgeR and NoisET, with noise models trained on biological replicates. For edgeR calls, the cutoffs were a false discovery rate-adjusted p below 0.01 and a log2 fold-change threshold of 1. PCA with hierarchical clustering of max-normalized trajectories of the 1000 most abundant clonotypes was used as exploratory dynamics analysis. Separately sequenced CD4+ and CD8+ repertoires were used to assign the CD4 or CD8 phenotype of responding clones. The public reads were reanalyzed by TCRdb: fastp trimming at Q25, MiXCR alignment, in-frame beta chains only. One record per CDR3 amino acid sequence lists the most common genes and DNA. TCRdb, not the authors, supplied the V and J calls. The table for this sample lists around 83,000 distinct CDR3 sequences; around a quarter of them were counted only once. The ten top clones hold roughly 39% of the sample.

The CDR1 and CDR2 encoded by the germline V gene (reference sequence) are LGHDT and YNNKEL. The V end loses 1 base and the J end loses 1 base, and a stretch of 16 bases separates them. Inclusive of the bounding cysteine and phenylalanine, the CDR3 is 17 residues long. Just CDR3 DNA is preserved here, 51 bases in frame from base 1. The sequence derives from a man aged 18 to 30 who had mild COVID-19 (a few samples of this study predate the infection). The sample titles of this study are shuffled in the database, so cell type and time point are left out; the donor was told from shared clones. The sequenced material came from PBMCs or a T cell subset sorted from them (not recorded which). The V gene is TRBV3-1 and the J gene is TRBJ1-1, with TRBD1 perhaps the D gene, on 5 matching bases. In nucleotides, the sequence is TGTGCCAGCAGCCAAGTTTTGATAAGGGGTCCGAACACTGAAGCTTTCTTT. Its protein is CASSQVLIRGPNTEAFF.